This record concerns one T cell receptor beta chain sequence. The CDR3 loop spans 16 amino acids. Germline V gene sequence: CDR1 SNHLY, CDR2 FYNNEI. J gave up 5 bases and V 8 bases, and 12 bases lay outside the gene matches. The study ran its PCR with 60 Vbeta and 13 Jbeta primers. TCRdb's table, derived via immunoSEQ multiplex PCR, lists solely in-frame clones and lacks some. The data contain approximately 250,000 clones, more than 75% of them singletons. This sample is drawn from a study of cytomegalovirus exposure and HLA in healthy donors. Material for sequencing was PBMCs. This chain links TRBV2 with TRBJ2-5; TRBD1 agrees at 12 bases. The TCR was taken from a girl aged 2 to 9 in good health and CMV-seronegative. CDR3 nucleotides: TGTGCCAGCTCGTCTTTGCTCGGGACAGGGGGCGAGACCCAGTACTTC. Translated, it gives CASSSLLGTGGETQYF.